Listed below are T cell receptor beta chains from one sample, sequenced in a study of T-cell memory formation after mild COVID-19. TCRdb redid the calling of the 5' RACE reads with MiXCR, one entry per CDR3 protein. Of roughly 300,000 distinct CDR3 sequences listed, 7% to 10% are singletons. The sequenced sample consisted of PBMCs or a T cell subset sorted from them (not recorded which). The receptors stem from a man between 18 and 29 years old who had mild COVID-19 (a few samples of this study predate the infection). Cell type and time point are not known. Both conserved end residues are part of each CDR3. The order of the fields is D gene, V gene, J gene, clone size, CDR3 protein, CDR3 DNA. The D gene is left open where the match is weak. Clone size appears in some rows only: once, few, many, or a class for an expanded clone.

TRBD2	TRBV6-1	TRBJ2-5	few	CASSERLAGQETQYF	TGTGCCAGCAGTGAACGTCTAGCGGGACAGGAGACCCAGTACTTC
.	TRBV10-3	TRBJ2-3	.	CAISEVGTDTQYF	TGTGCCATCAGTGAAGTGGGGACAGATACGCAGTATTTT
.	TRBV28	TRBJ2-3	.	CASRHNIDTQYF	TGTGCCAGCAGACACAATATTGATACGCAGTATTTT
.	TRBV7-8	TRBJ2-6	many	CASSFRVISGANVLTF	TGTGCCAGCAGCTTCCGCGTTATCTCTGGGGCCAACGTCCTGACTTTC
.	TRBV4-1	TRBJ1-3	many	CASSQESGNTIYF	TGCGCCAGCAGCCAGGAATCTGGAAACACCATATATTTT
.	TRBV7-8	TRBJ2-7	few	CASSLVVLRTSYEQYF	TGTGCCAGCAGCTTAGTAGTGCTCCGAACATCCTACGAGCAGTACTTC
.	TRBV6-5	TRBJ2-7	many	CASSYRASYEQYF	TGTGCCAGCAGTTACAGGGCCTCCTACGAGCAGTACTTC
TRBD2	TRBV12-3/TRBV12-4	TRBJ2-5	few	CASSLGLAGGRYQETQYF	TGTGCCAGCAGTTTAGGACTAGCGGGGGGGAGGTACCAAGAGACCCAGTACTTC
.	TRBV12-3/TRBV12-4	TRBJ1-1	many	CASSFETMNTEAFF	TGTGCCAGCAGTTTTGAGACCATGAACACTGAAGCTTTCTTT
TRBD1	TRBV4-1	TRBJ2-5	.	CASSQEYRGSETQYF	TGCGCCAGCAGCCAAGAGTACAGGGGGTCAGAGACCCAGTACTTC
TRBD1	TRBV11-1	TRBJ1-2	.	CASRPGQGAYYGYTF	TGTGCCAGCAGACCGGGACAGGGGGCATACTATGGCTACACCTTC
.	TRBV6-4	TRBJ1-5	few	CASSETGFGNQPQHF	TGTGCCAGCAGTGAGACGGGGTTTGGCAATCAGCCCCAGCATTTT
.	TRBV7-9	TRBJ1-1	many	CASSPPNLLNTEAFF	TGTGCCAGCAGCCCCCCAAACCTTTTGAACACTGAAGCTTTCTTT
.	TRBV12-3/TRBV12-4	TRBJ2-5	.	CASSWTEQETQYF	TGTGCCAGCAGCTGGACAGAACAAGAGACCCAGTACTTC
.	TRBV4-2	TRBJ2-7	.	CASSQELGPTLGEQYF	TGTGCCAGCAGCCAAGAATTAGGCCCGACGTTGGGCGAGCAGTACTTC
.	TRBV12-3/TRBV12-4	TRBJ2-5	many	CASSDGETQYF	TGTGCCAGCAGCGATGGGGAGACCCAGTACTTC
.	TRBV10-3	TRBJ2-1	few	CAISETGSNEQFF	TGTGCCATCAGTGAGACGGGGAGCAATGAGCAGTTCTTC
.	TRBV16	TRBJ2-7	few	CASSQSLDSGTYEQYF	TGTGCCAGCAGCCAATCCTTGGACAGTGGAACCTACGAGCAGTACTTC
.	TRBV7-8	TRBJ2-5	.	CASSVGNLENQYF	TGTGCCAGCAGCGTGGGCAACCTGGAGAACCAGTACTTC
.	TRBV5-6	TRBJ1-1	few	CASSLVGAHQMNTEAFF	TGTGCCAGCAGCTTGGTGGGGGCCCATCAAATGAACACTGAAGCTTTCTTT
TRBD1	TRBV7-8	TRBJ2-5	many	CASSLMTGEETQYF	TGTGCCAGCAGCTTAATGACAGGGGAAGAGACCCAGTACTTC
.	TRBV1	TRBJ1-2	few	CTSSQPEGGRSYGYTF	TGCACCAGCAGCCAGCCCGAGGGGGGGCGATCCTATGGCTACACCTTC
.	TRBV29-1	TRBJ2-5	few	CSVESGRGYQETQYF	TGCAGCGTTGAGTCCGGTAGGGGGTACCAAGAGACCCAGTACTTC
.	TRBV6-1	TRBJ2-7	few	CASTATGFYEQYF	TGTGCCAGCACCGCTACAGGGTTCTACGAGCAGTACTTC
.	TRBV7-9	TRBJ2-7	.	CASSFQTSYEQYF	TGTGCCAGCAGCTTCCAGACCTCCTACGAGCAGTACTTC
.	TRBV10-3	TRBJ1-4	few	CAISDGQTNEKLFF	TGTGCCATCAGTGACGGGCAGACTAATGAAAAACTGTTTTTT
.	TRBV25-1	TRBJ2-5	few	CASSWTNGQETQYF	TGTGCCAGCAGTTGGACGAACGGCCAAGAGACCCAGTACTTC